The text below deals with one T cell receptor beta chain. Its target is not known. These data are taken from a study of T cells in Graves' hyperthyroidism and ophthalmopathy. Reasons for excluding patients were uncontrolled infection, other autoimmune disease, pregnancy or lactation. TCR beta CDR3 sequences were amplified from RNA transcripts. The TCR CDR3 was amplified in a first-round RT-PCR using the HTBI primer set. TCRdb itself ran the multiplex PCR reads through MiXCR, one entry per CDR3 protein. The sample comprises approximately 600,000 distinct CDR3 sequences, around 13% of which are singletons, and roughly 5.7% rests with the top ten. The V gene end was trimmed by 1 base and the J gene end by 1 base; junction bases not matched to a gene: 8. The CDR3 covers 18 residues. From germline, CDR1 is SGHTA and CDR2 FQGNSA. Findings of the study overall: Expanded thyroid clonotypes (above 0.001) were mostly also found in blood. Separating ophthalmopathy from stable hyperthyroidism was achieved by a 13 V-J model.

The sample consisted of blood. The TCR sequence derives from a young woman with Graves' hyperthyroidism that later progressed to Graves' ophthalmopathy. The genes are TRBV7-2 and TRBJ2-2, with 8 positions matching TRBD1. The CDR3 coding sequence is TGTGCCAGCAGCTTAGTAGTTCTCGGGACAGGGAACACCGGGGAGCTGTTTTTT. It codes for CASSLVVLGTGNTGELFF.